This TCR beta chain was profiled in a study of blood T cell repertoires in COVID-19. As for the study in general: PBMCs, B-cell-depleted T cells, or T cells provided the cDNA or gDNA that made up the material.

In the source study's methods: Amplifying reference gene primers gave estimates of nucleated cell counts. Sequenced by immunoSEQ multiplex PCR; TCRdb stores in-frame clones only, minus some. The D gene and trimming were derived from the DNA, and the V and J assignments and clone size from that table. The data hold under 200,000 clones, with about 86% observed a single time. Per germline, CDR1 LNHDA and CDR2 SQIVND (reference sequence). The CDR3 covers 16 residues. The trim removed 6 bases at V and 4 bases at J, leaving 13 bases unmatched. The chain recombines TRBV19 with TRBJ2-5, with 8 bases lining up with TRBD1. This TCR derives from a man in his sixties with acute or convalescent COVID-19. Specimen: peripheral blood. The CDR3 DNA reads TGTGCCAGTAGCCCGTTGCGACAGGGGAGACTAGAGACCCAGTACTTC. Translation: CASSPLRQGRLETQYF. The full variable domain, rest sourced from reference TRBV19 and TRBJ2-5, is DGGITQSPKYLFRKEGQNVTLSCEQNLNHDAMYWYRQDPGQGLRLIYYSQIVNDFQKGDIAEGYSVSREKKESFPLTVTSAQKNPTAFYLCASSPLRQGRLETQYFGPGTRLLVL.